The 10 T cell receptor beta chains below come from one sample, sequenced in a study of graft-versus-host responses after intestinal transplantation. Some clones are missing from TCRdb's copy, which holds only in-frame ones; the method was immunoSEQ multiplex PCR. The table includes around 45,000 clones, about 95% detected once. Sequenced here: PBMCs, sampled 335 days after intestinal transplant. The receptors were sampled from a human patient who received an intestinal transplant, so some T cells may come from the graft donor.

This chain connects TRBV7-2 to TRBJ1-1, with D possibly matching TRBD1 (5 bases). V lost 5 bases to trimming and J lost 5 bases, with 15 bases between them. This CDR3 has 14 amino acids. Germline CDR1 reads SGHTA; CDR2 reads FQGNSA. CDR3 DNA: TGTGCCAGCAGCCGACTCTCGGGGCAGACTGAAGCTTTCTTT. This gives the protein CASSRLSGQTEAFF.

This sequence joins TRBV14 and TRBJ1-2, with TRBD1 as a possible D gene (6 bases). Germline CDR1 and CDR2: SGHDN and FVKESK. V gave up 6 bases and J gave up 3 bases, with 14 bases separating them. The CDR3 length is 14 residues. In nucleotides, the CDR3 is TGTGCCAGCAGACAAACAGGGTCACACTATGGCTACACCTTC. Residues: CASRQTGSHYGYTF.

This clone was observed once. This chain links TRBV5-1 with TRBJ2-7; TRBD1 agrees at 10 bases. The V segment lost 2 bases and the J segment 7 bases; nucleotides outside the gene matches: 6. The CDR3 runs 14 residues. Germline values: CDR1 SGHRS, CDR2 YFSETQ. CDR3 loop: CASSLGDRGWEQYF. CDR3 DNA: TGCGCCAGCAGCTTAGGGGACAGGGGTTGGGAGCAGTACTTC.

For this clone: The junction and the germline gene differ at one end; a read error may be behind it. Other nucleotide sequences from this sample produce the same CDR3. The V gene is TRBV5-1, the J gene TRBJ1-5; 8 bases map to TRBD1. Germline loops: CDR1 SGHRS, CDR2 YFSETQ. This CDR3 has 15 amino acids. The DNA for the CDR3 is TGCGCCAGCAGCTTGGGACAGGGGTCGTATCAACCCCAGCATTTT. Residues: CASSLGQGSYQPQHF.

The chain couples TRBV19 to TRBJ2-3; possibly TRBD1 or TRBD2 for D (5 bases each). Germline CDR1 LNHDA, CDR2 SQIVND (reference sequence). This CDR3 region has 16 residues. Trimming took off 3 bases at V and 2 bases at J, with 15 bases between the two ends. CDR3 protein: CASSIGDQYPTDTQYF. DNA for the CDR3: TGTGCCAGTAGTATTGGGGACCAATATCCCACAGATACGCAGTATTTT.

The genes are TRBV19 and TRBJ2-1; possibly TRBD1 or TRBD2 for D (7 bases each). Germline V gene data show CDR1 as LNHDA and CDR2 as SQIVND (reference sequence). Between the trimmed V and J ends, which lost 2 bases and 0 bases, there was a span of 14 bases. The CDR3 covers 17 residues. In DNA form, the CDR3 reads TGTGCCAGTAGTATAAGGGGGCGGACTAGCTCCTACAATGAGCAGTTCTTC. Its translation: CASSIRGRTSSYNEQFF.

The chain carries TRBV4-2 and TRBJ2-5, with D possibly TRBD2 on 5 matching bases. V was pared by 1 base and J by 3 bases, with 9 bases between. The germline V gene has CDR1 LGHNA and CDR2 YNFKEQ. The CDR3 has 14 residues. The DNA of the CDR3 is TGTGCCAGCAGCCAAGGAGAGAGGGAAGAGACCCAGTACTTC. Its translation: CASSQGEREETQYF.

This clone appeared a single time. This chain joins TRBV7-3 and TRBJ2-7; perhaps D is TRBD1 or TRBD2 (5 bases each). Germline values: CDR1 SGHTA, CDR2 FQGTGA. V dropped 5 bases and J dropped 2 bases, with 13 bases sitting between them. CDR3 length: 14 residues. CDR3 nucleotide sequence: TGTGCCAGCAGCCATAGCGTGGGGGCCTACGAGCAGTACTTC. Its protein product is CASSHSVGAYEQYF. The full variable domain, rest sourced from reference TRBV7-3 and TRBJ2-7, is GAGVSQTPSNKVTEKGKYVELRCDPISGHTALYWYRQSLGQGPEFLIYFQGTGAADDSGLPNDRFFAVRPEGSVSTLKIQRTERGDSAVYLCASSHSVGAYEQYFGPGTRLTVT.

The chain joins TRBV19 to TRBJ2-2; 10 bases are a match to TRBD1. Germline V CDR1 and CDR2: LNHDA, SQIVND (reference sequence). This CDR3 spans 16 amino acids. V shed 4 bases, J shed 4 bases, and the junction held 6 bases outside the gene matches. In nucleotides, the CDR3 is TGTGCCAGTAGTACTCACCGGGACAGGGGCACCGGGGAGCTGTTTTTT. Protein: CASSTHRDRGTGELFF. The whole variable domain, remainder taken from reference TRBV19 and TRBJ2-2, is DGGITQSPKYLFRKEGQNVTLSCEQNLNHDAMYWYRQDPGQGLRLIYYSQIVNDFQKGDIAEGYSVSREKKESFPLTVTSAQKNPTAFYLCASSTHRDRGTGELFFGEGSRLTVL.

The rearrangement uses TRBV28 and TRBJ1-1; no clear D. Germline loops: CDR1 MDHEN, CDR2 SYDVKM. The V end lost 8 bases, the J end lost 7 bases, and 11 bases lay between the germline ends. The CDR3 covers 11 residues. CDR3 region: CASASFGEAFF. CDR3 coding DNA: TGTGCCAGCGCCTCTTTCGGTGAAGCTTTCTTT.